The 18 T cell receptor beta chains below all came from one sample that was sequenced in a study of response to subunit inactivated influenza vaccine. TCRdb redid the calling of the RT-PCR reads with MiXCR, one entry per CDR3 protein. The repertoire holds about 520,000 distinct CDR3 sequences, with around 7.9% as singletons. The material was PBMCs from blood, obtained roughly 24 months after vaccination. These receptors came from a man aged 45-69 years who received an inactivated influenza vaccine.

The chain combines TRBV7-2 with TRBJ2-7, with D perhaps matching TRBD1 (6 bases). CDR1 and CDR2 from the germline V gene are SGHTA and FQGNSA. The CDR3 consists of 15 residues. V gave up 1 base and J gave up 2 bases, with 12 bases separating them. Here the CDR3 reads CASSLGWGPAYEQYF. CDR3 bases: TGTGCCAGCAGCTTAGGGTGGGGGCCCGCCTACGAGCAGTACTTC.

The sample holds many counts of this clonotype. The rearrangement joins TRBV29-1 to TRBJ2-5, with D unresolved. The CDR3 is 16 amino acids. V was pared by 3 bases and J by 1 base, with 18 bases between. CDR1 is SQVTM, CDR2 ANQGSEA, per germline. The CDR3 loop is CSVEPRSVSFQETQYF. The CDR3 DNA is TGCAGCGTTGAGCCTAGGTCTGTAAGCTTCCAAGAGACCCAGTACTTC.

This clonotype was seen many times. The chain recombines TRBV14 with TRBJ2-4; D perhaps matches TRBD1 (6 bases). Trimming removed 3 bases from V and 9 bases from J, with 6 bases in between. This CDR3 region has 11 residues. Germline lookup yields CDR1 SGHDN and CDR2 FVKESK. CDR3 coding DNA: TGTGCCAGCAGCCAGGGGGCCATTCAGTACTTC. It translates to CASSQGAIQYF.

This clonotype was counted many times. J is TRBJ2-4 and V is TRBV15; tentative D call: TRBD1 (6 bases). The CDR3 totals 17 residues. Per germline, CDR1 LNHNV and CDR2 YYDKDF (reference sequence). V was shortened by 3 bases and J by 0 bases, with 15 bases between the two germline ends. This CDR3 reads CATSSARQELAKNIQYF. The CDR3 DNA follows: TGTGCCACCAGCAGCGCACGACAGGAACTAGCCAAAAACATTCAGTACTTC.

The J gene is TRBJ2-1, the V gene TRBV5-1; D remains unclear. The CDR3 consists of 15 residues. Germline V gene lookup returns CDR1 SGHRS and CDR2 YFSETQ. V lost 4 bases and J lost 4, with 15 bases in between. The CDR3 region is CASSASPTLYNEQFF. DNA of the CDR3: TGCGCCAGCAGCGCCAGTCCGACACTTTACAATGAGCAGTTCTTC.

This clonotype was recorded at least ten times. The rearrangement joins TRBV7-9 to TRBJ1-2, with D possibly TRBD1 on 5 matching bases. Germline V CDR1 and CDR2: SEHNR, FQNEAQ (reference sequence). This CDR3 has 13 residues. V dropped 1 base and J dropped 6 bases, with 9 bases sitting between them. The CDR3, as DNA: TGTGCCAGCAGCTTAGTGGGACCCCATGGCTACACCTTC. This codes for CASSLVGPHGYTF.

This clonotype was detected ten times or more. The genes are TRBV5-1 and TRBJ1-2, with D perhaps matching TRBD1 (6 bases). Germline loops: CDR1 SGHRS, CDR2 YFSETQ. V lost 7 bases and J 1 base, leaving 17 bases between the germline ends. The CDR3 spans 15 residues. The CDR3 DNA reads TGCGCCAGCGGCCATGGGGGGCTCTATAACTATGGCTACACCTTC. Its protein product is CASGHGGLYNYGYTF.

The gene calls are TRBV12-3 or TRBV12-4 and TRBJ2-7, with 8 bases matching TRBD1. The trim removed 6 bases at V and 6 bases at J, leaving 10 bases unmatched. This CDR3 contains 14 residues. As DNA, the CDR3 is TGTGCCAGCAGATACAGGGGGGAGTACGGCGAGCAGTACTTC. Amino acids: CASRYRGEYGEQYF.

This clonotype was found a few times. The rearrangement joins TRBV4-3 to TRBJ2-1; no firm D call. V gave up 0 bases and J gave up 0 bases, with 15 bases separating them. From germline, CDR1 is LGHNA and CDR2 YSLEER. CDR3 size: 18 residues. The DNA of the CDR3 is TGCGCCAGCAGCCAAGAAGGTAGCCTCCAGGCCTCCTACAATGAGCAGTTCTTC. Its protein is CASSQEGSLQASYNEQFF.

This clonotype has just a few counts. This rearrangement joins TRBV24-1 to TRBJ2-3; D remains unclear. V gave up 5 bases and J gave up 2 bases, with 10 bases separating them. Germline V lookup: CDR1 KGHDR, CDR2 SFDVKD. The CDR3 is 14 amino acids. CDR3 nucleotide sequence: TGTGCCACCAGTGTCAACAGCATCACAGATACGCAGTATTTT. Protein: CATSVNSITDTQYF.

This clonotype occurred many times. One end of the junction is discordant with germline, which a read error may explain. The chain has TRBV12-3 or TRBV12-4 and TRBJ2-7; TRBD2 agrees at 10 bases. CDR3 length equals 13 residues. The CDR3 region is CASSLAGAHEQYF. DNA of the CDR3: TGTGCCAGCAGTCTAGCGGGGGCACACGAGCAGTACTTC.

This chain links TRBV7-2 with TRBJ2-2; 9 bases align to TRBD2. The CDR3 runs 17 residues. V lost 2 bases to trimming and J lost 1 base; unmatched junction nucleotides: 5. Germline lookup yields CDR1 SGHTA and CDR2 FQGNSA. CDR3: CASSLFSGGKNTGELFF. In nucleotides, the CDR3 is TGTGCCAGCAGCTTATTTAGCGGGGGAAAGAACACCGGGGAGCTGTTTTTT.

This clonotype turned up a few times. The CDR3 protein is CASSQSYLAGGDTQYF. CDR3 sequence (DNA): TGTGCCAGCAGCCAGTCTTACCTAGCGGGAGGAGATACGCAGTATTTT. The rearrangement links TRBV3-1 to TRBJ2-3; 11 positions agree with TRBD2. The CDR3 is made up of 16 amino acids. Germline V gene data show CDR1 as LGHDT and CDR2 as YNNKEL (reference sequence). V lost 3 bases to trimming and J lost 5 bases; unmatched junction nucleotides: 7.

The chain combines TRBV4-3 with TRBJ2-3; D might be TRBD1 (6 bases). Trimming pared 0 bases from V and 3 bases from J, leaving 22 bases between. The germline gives CDR1 LGHNA, CDR2 YSLEER. The CDR3 contains 19 residues. In nucleotides, the CDR3 is TGCGCCAGCAGCCAAGACACGGCGAGGGGGTTCTCTTATACAGATACGCAGTATTTT. It specifies CASSQDTARGFSYTDTQYF.

Only a few counts were recorded for this clonotype. The V call is TRBV28, the J call TRBJ1-1; D is unclear. CDR3 size: 12 residues. V was clipped by 2 bases and J by 3 bases, with 4 bases between them. CDR1 and CDR2 from the germline V gene are MDHEN and SYDVKM. The CDR3, as DNA: TGTGCCAGCAGTTTAGTAGACACTGAAGCTTTCTTT. This encodes CASSLVDTEAFF.

The chain combines TRBV29-1 with TRBJ2-1; no reliable D call. CDR1 and CDR2 (germline): SQVTM, ANQGSEA. The CDR3 contains 11 residues. V was shortened by 4 bases and J by 6 bases, with 7 bases between the two germline ends. CDR3 region: CSVAQPNEQFF. Here the CDR3 DNA reads TGCAGCGTTGCGCAGCCCAATGAGCAGTTCTTC.

The rearrangement uses TRBV20-1 and TRBJ2-3; D is uncertain. Trimming took 0 bases from V and 2 from J, leaving 12 bases between them. Germline CDR1 and CDR2: DFQATT and SNEGSKA (reference sequence). The CDR3 extends over 15 amino acids. The CDR3 loop is CSARDQRYFTDTQYF. The CDR3, as DNA: TGCAGTGCTAGAGATCAACGATACTTCACAGATACGCAGTATTTT.

This clonotype has only a few counts. The chain is built from TRBV30 and TRBJ2-5; D might be TRBD2 (5 bases). The germline V gene has CDR1 GTSNPN and CDR2 SVGIG (reference sequence). The V end lost 5 bases, the J end lost 5 bases, and 21 bases lay between the germline ends. CDR3 length: 15 residues. The chain's CDR3 is CAWSPPLRTGETQYF. The CDR3 DNA is TGTGCCTGGTCCCCCCCACTCAGGACTGGGGAGACCCAGTACTTC.